One and the same sample provided the 16 T cell receptor beta chains below, sequenced in a study of T cell responses to AZD1222 COVID-19 vaccine. Profiling relied on immunoSEQ multiplex PCR, and the TCRdb table lists in-frame clones only, not all of them. The data contain more than 120,000 clones, roughly 88% of them singletons. Material: peripheral blood, obtained 28 days after the second AZD1222 dose. Receptors were obtained from an adult who received the AZD1222 COVID-19 vaccine.

The chain couples TRBV5-1 to TRBJ2-3, with 11 bases fitting TRBD2. Trimming at V came to 4 bases and at J to 2 bases, leaving 12 bases not matched to a gene. CDR1 and CDR2 from the germline V gene are SGHRS and YFSETQ. This CDR3 has 18 amino acids. Here the CDR3 reads CASSRLAGGIRDTDTQYF. CDR3 nucleotides: TGCGCCAGCAGCCGGCTAGCGGGAGGTATTAGGGACACAGATACGCAGTATTTT.

This chain uses TRBV6-4 with TRBJ1-1, with 9 bases lining up with TRBD1. The CDR3 contains 13 residues. With V trimmed by 6 bases and J by 4 bases, 3 bases remained unmatched. CDR1 is MRHNA and CDR2 is SNTAGT in the germline V gene. Here the CDR3 DNA reads TGTGCCAGCAGAGGGACAGGGAGCACTGAAGCTTTCTTT. Translating gives CASRGTGSTEAFF.

The V and J genes are TRBV7-8 and TRBJ2-1; 8 bases fit TRBD2. This CDR3 spans 15 amino acids. The germline V gene encodes CDR1 SGHVS and CDR2 FQNEAQ. The trim removed 3 bases at V and 9 bases at J, leaving 10 bases unmatched. CDR3 nucleotides: TGTGCCAGCAGCTTCGGACCTGGGACTAGTGGTGAGCAGTTCTTC. This codes for CASSFGPGTSGEQFF.

A note on this clone: Other nucleotide sequences in the sample specify the same CDR3. The V gene is TRBV27, the J gene TRBJ2-7; 10 bases fit TRBD2. The CDR3 sequence is 14 residues long. V lost 6 bases and J lost 0; bases outside the gene matches: 2. Per the germline V gene, CDR1 is MNHEY and CDR2 is SMNVEV (reference sequence). DNA for the CDR3: TGTGCCAGCAGACCTAGCGGGGGCTCCTACGAGCAGTACTTC. Protein product: CASRPSGGSYEQYF.

The chain links TRBV25-1 to TRBJ1-4; 9 nucleotides line up with TRBD1. CDR3 size: 14 residues. CDR1 is MGHDK, CDR2 SYGVNS, per germline. V trimming: 5 bases; J trimming: 5 bases; junction bases outside the gene matches: 3. The CDR3 DNA reads as TGTGCCAGCAGTATGGACAGGGGAAATGAAAAACTGTTTTTT. Translating gives CASSMDRGNEKLFF. The whole variable domain, remainder taken from reference TRBV25-1 and TRBJ1-4, is EADIYQTPRYLVIGTGKKITLECSQTMGHDKMYWYQQDPGMELHLIHYSYGVNSTEKGDLSSESTVSRIRTEHFPLTLESARPSHTSQYLCASSMDRGNEKLFFGSGTQLSVL.

The chain carries TRBV30 and TRBJ2-1; D is ambiguous. The V gene lost 4 bases and the J gene lost 4 bases, with 11 bases spanning the gap. Germline V gene data show CDR1 as GTSNPN and CDR2 as SVGIG (reference sequence). This CDR3 comprises 13 residues. The CDR3 nucleotides are TGTGCCTGGAAGGGTGCAGGTTACAATGAGCAGTTCTTC. Translation gives CAWKGAGYNEQFF. Drawing the rest from reference TRBV30 and TRBJ2-1, the complete variable domain is SQTIHQWPATLVQPVGSPLSLECTVEGTSNPNLYWYRQAAGRGLQLLFYSVGIGQISSEVPQNLSASRPQDRQFILSSKKLLLSDSGFYLCAWKGAGYNEQFFGPGTRLTVL.

This chain connects TRBV6-2 or TRBV6-3 to TRBJ1-1, with D uncertain. Per the germline V gene, CDR1 is MNHEY and CDR2 is SVGEGT. The CDR3 extends over 11 amino acids. V was trimmed by 2 bases and J by 4 bases, leaving 2 bases between them. CDR3 loop: CASSYSTEAFF. The CDR3, as DNA: TGTGCCAGCAGTTACAGCACTGAAGCTTTCTTT.

The chain employs TRBV6-5 and TRBJ1-6; TRBD1 agrees at 11 bases. Germline-derived CDR1 and CDR2 are MNHEY and SVGAGI. The J segment lost 7 bases and the V segment lost 5 bases, leaving 4 bases of the junction unmatched. This CDR3 has 15 residues. The CDR3 protein is CASSQGTGGNSPLHF. As DNA, the CDR3 is TGTGCCAGCAGTCAGGGGACAGGGGGGAATTCACCCCTCCACTTT.

This clone was detected only once. This sequence joins TRBV18 and TRBJ2-1; D is unresolved. This CDR3 contains 11 residues. CDR1 and CDR2 (germline): KGHSH, LQKENI. Trimming shortened V by 6 bases and J by 10 bases, and 10 bases separated the two germline ends. CDR3: CASSDVREQFF. DNA for the CDR3: TGTGCCAGCTCCGACGTGAGAGAGCAGTTCTTC.

The chain carries TRBV30 and TRBJ2-1; D gene uncertain. Germline CDR1 reads GTSNPN; CDR2 reads SVGIG (reference sequence). V was clipped by 2 bases and J by 7 bases, with 9 bases between them. The CDR3 length is 12 residues. The CDR3 here is CAWSWTLNEQFF. CDR3 DNA sequence: TGTGCCTGGAGTTGGACGTTAAATGAGCAGTTCTTC.

The rearrangement joins TRBV6-5 to TRBJ1-6; weak D call: TRBD1 (5 bases). The CDR3 covers 13 residues. Germline CDR1 is MNHEY and CDR2 is SVGAGI. Trimming removed 7 bases from V and 7 bases from J, with 11 bases in between. As DNA, the CDR3 is TGTGCCAGCAAGCTAAAGGGGAATTCACCCCTCCACTTT. Protein product: CASKLKGNSPLHF.

Only a few counts were recorded for this clone. This chain links TRBV10-3 with TRBJ1-2; D is uncertain. The CDR3 runs 15 residues. Between the trimmed V and J ends, which lost 0 bases and 6 bases, there was a span of 14 bases. In germline, CDR1 is ENHRY, CDR2 SYGVKD. CDR3 sequence reads: CAISESEGAVDGYTF. The DNA of the CDR3 is TGTGCCATCAGTGAGTCGGAGGGCGCAGTAGATGGCTACACCTTC.

This clone was recorded a few times. The V and J genes are TRBV27 and TRBJ2-2; D call uncertain. The V end was cut by 7 bases, the J end by 5 bases, with 14 bases between. This CDR3 is 14 amino acids long. Germline V gives CDR1 MNHEY, CDR2 SMNVEV (reference sequence). Here the CDR3 reads CASTEAMGTGELFF. DNA of the CDR3: TGTGCCAGCACAGAGGCGATGGGAACCGGGGAGCTGTTTTTT.

This rearrangement joins TRBV21-1 to TRBJ2-7; the tabulated D call, TRBD2, remains unverified against the DNA. TRBV21-1 is marked as a pseudogene. The CDR3 extends over 18 amino acids. CDR3 in amino acids: CASSIWTSGKRDTYEQYF. The CDR3, as DNA: TGTGCCAGCAGCATTTGGACTAGCGGGAAGAGGGATACCTACGAGCAGTACTTC.

The gene calls are TRBV20-1 and TRBJ2-5; D possibly uses TRBD1 or TRBD2 (5 bases each). Trimming cost V 3 bases and J 1 base, with 15 bases left between them. The germline V gene has CDR1 DFQATT and CDR2 SNEGSKA (reference sequence). The CDR3 totals 15 residues. The CDR3 DNA reads TGCAGTGCTAGTGGGGCTAGCCTCACCCAAGAGACCCAGTACTTC. Translating gives CSASGASLTQETQYF.

The chain combines TRBV6-5 with TRBJ1-2; D not resolved. CDR3 length: 13 amino acids. Trimming took 6 bases from V and 4 from J, leaving 12 bases between them. The V gene's germline CDR1 is MNHEY and CDR2 SVGAGI. CDR3 coding DNA: TGTGCCAGCAGCCCCGGTGAGGTCTATGGCTACACCTTC. Amino acids: CASSPGEVYGYTF.